This paragraph covers one T cell receptor (beta chain) sequence. Primers used in a second PCR of about 7 to 12 cycles were a sample-barcoded 5' primer and a J-beta primer mix. From the 5' RACE reads, TCRdb called clonotypes with MiXCR, one entry per CDR3 protein. The table has 1,300,000 or so distinct CDR3 sequences, around 59% seen once. V shed 0 bases and J shed 5 bases, with 16 bases lying between them. Germline lookup yields CDR1 LGHNA and CDR2 YNFKEQ. The CDR3 spans 16 residues. The data were taken from a study of blood T cells in healthy people across ages. The rearrangement uses TRBV4-2 and TRBJ2-5; D possibly corresponds to TRBD1 (6 bases). The source of this sequence is a man younger than 35 in good health. Specimen: blood. This CDR3 is CASSQERRGWIETQYF. The CDR3 region has the DNA TGTGCCAGCAGCCAAGAGAGAAGGGGGTGGATTGAGACCCAGTACTTC.